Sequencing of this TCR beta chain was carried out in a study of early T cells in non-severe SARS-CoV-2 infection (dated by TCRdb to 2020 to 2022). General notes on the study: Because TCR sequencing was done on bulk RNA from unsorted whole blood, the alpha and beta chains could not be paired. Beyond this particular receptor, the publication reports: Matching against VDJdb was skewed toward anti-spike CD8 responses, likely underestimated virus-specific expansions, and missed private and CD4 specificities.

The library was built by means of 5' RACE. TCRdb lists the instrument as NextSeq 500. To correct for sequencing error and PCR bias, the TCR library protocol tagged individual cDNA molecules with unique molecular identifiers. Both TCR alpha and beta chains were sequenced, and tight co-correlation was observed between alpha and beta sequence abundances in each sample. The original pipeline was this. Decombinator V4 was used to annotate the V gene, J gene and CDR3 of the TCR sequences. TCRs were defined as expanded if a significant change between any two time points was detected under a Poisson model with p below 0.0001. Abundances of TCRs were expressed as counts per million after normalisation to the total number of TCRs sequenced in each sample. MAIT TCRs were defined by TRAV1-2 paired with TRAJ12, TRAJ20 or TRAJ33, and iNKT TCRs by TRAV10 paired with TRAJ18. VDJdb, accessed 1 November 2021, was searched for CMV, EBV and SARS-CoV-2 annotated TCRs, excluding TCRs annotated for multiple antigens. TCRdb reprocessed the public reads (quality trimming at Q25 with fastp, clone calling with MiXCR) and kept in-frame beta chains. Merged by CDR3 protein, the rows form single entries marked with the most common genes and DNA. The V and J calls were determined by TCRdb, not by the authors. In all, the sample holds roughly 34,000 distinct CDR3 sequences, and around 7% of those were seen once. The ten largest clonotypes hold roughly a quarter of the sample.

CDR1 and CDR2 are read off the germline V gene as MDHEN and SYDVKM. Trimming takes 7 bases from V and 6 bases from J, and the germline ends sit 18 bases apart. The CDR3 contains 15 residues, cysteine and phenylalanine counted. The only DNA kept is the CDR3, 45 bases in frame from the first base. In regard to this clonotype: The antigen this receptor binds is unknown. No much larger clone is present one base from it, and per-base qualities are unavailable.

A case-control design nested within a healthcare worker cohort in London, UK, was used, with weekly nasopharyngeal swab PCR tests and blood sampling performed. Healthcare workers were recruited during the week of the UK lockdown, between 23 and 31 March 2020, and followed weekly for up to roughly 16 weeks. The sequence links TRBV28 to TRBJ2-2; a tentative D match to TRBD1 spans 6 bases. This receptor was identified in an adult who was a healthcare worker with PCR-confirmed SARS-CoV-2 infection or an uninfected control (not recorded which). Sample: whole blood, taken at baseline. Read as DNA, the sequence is TGTGCCAGCAACCGGGACACCCCCGTGCCCGGGGAGCTGTTTTTT. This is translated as CASNRDTPVPGELFF. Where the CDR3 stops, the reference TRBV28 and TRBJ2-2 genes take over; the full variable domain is DVKVTQSSRYLVKRTGEKVFLECVQDMDHENMFWYRQDPGLGLRLIYFSYDVKMKEKGDIPEGYSVSREKKERFSLILESASTNQTSMYLCASNRDTPVPGELFFGEGSRLTVL.